Below, 20 T cell receptor beta chains from the same sample are listed, as sequenced in a study of blood T cell repertoires in COVID-19. Sequencing was performed with immunoSEQ multiplex PCR; in TCRdb, only in-frame clones are kept and a portion is missing. This table holds some 260,000 clones, 70% to 90% found once. Sequenced material: peripheral blood. The receptors shown here come from a middle-aged woman who had recovered from COVID-19.

The rearrangement uses TRBV7-9 and TRBJ1-5; a possible D gene is TRBD1 (5 bases). V was pared by 5 bases and J by 3 bases, with 11 bases between. The germline CDR1 and CDR2 sequences are SEHNR and FQNEAQ (reference sequence). The CDR3 totals 14 residues. Written as DNA, the CDR3 is TGTGCCAGCAGCCCGTGGGGGGACAATCAGCCCCAGCATTTT. Its translation: CASSPWGDNQPQHF. The full variable domain, its missing parts supplied by reference TRBV7-9 and TRBJ1-5, is DTGVSQNPRHKITKRGQNVTFRCDPISEHNRLYWYRQTLGQGPEFLTYFQNEAQLEKSRLLSDRFSAERPKGSFSTLEIQRTEQGDSAMYLCASSPWGDNQPQHFGDGTRLSIL.

This clone appeared a single time. V usage is TRBV15 and J usage is TRBJ1-4; TRBD1 matches at 10 bases. Germline values: CDR1 LNHNV, CDR2 YYDKDF (reference sequence). Trimming cost V 1 base and J 6 bases; bases outside gene matches: 14. The CDR3 consists of 19 residues. CDR3 sequence: CATSRGPTGGGGWDEKLFF. The CDR3 DNA reads TGTGCCACCAGCAGAGGCCCGACAGGGGGCGGAGGTTGGGATGAAAAACTGTTTTTT.

This rearrangement joins TRBV11-3 to TRBJ2-5, with 7 nucleotides matching TRBD1. CDR3 length: 15 residues. The junction had 6 bases not matched to a gene; V was cut back by 1 base and J by 4 bases. Germline V gene sequence: CDR1 SGHNT, CDR2 YENEEA. CDR3 bases: TGTGCCAGCAGCTTAGGTCCCCCAGGGGGAGAGACCCAGTACTTC. This encodes CASSLGPPGGETQYF.

V is TRBV6-4 and J is TRBJ2-5, with 8 positions matching TRBD1. CDR1 and CDR2 (germline): MRHNA, SNTAGT. CDR3 length: 14 residues. V shed 6 bases, J shed 1 base, and the junction held 4 bases outside the gene matches. CDR3 sequence reads: CASSAGQGQETQYF. DNA for the CDR3: TGTGCCAGCAGCGCCGGACAGGGCCAAGAGACCCAGTACTTC.

Notes on this clone: A junction end diverges from the germline sequence, so it may reflect a read error. The chain recombines TRBV30 with TRBJ2-3, with 13 nucleotides matching TRBD2. CDR3 length equals 13 residues. Germline CDR1 GTSNPN, CDR2 SVGIG (reference sequence). CDR3 sequence reads: CAWSPTSGRAQCF. As DNA, the CDR3 is TGTGCCTGGAGCCCCACTAGCGGGAGGGCCCAGTGTTTT. The whole variable domain, remainder taken from reference TRBV30 and TRBJ2-3, is SQTIHQWPATLVQPVGSPLSLECTVEGTSNPNLYWYRQAAGRGLQLLFYSVGIGQISSEVPQNLSASRPQDRQFILSSKKLLLSDSGFYLCAWSPTSGRAQCFGPGTRLTVL.

The V gene is TRBV6-7, the J gene TRBJ1-5; 7 bases agree with TRBD1. TRBV6-7 is designated an ORF whose function remains uncertain. This CDR3 has 14 residues. J lost 0 bases, V lost 10 bases, and 6 bases had no gene match. The CDR3 DNA is TGTGCCATCCACAGGGGTTATAGCAATCAGCCCCAGCATTTT. It is translated as CAIHRGYSNQPQHF.

The chain combines TRBV2 with TRBJ2-5; weak D call: TRBD1 (5 bases). The CDR3 loop spans 17 amino acids. From germline, CDR1 is SNHLY and CDR2 FYNNEI. Trimming left V 0 bases short and J 2 bases short, with 16 bases between. CDR3 DNA sequence: TGTGCCAGCAGTGAAGCTGGTACAGGCCTCCGGCAAGAGACCCAGTACTTC. Protein: CASSEAGTGLRQETQYF. Combining the CDR3 with reference TRBV2 and TRBJ2-5 gives the whole variable domain EPEVTQTPSHQVTQMGQEVILRCVPISNHLYFYWYRQILGQKVEFLVSFYNNEISEKSEIFDDQFSVERPDGSNFTLKIRSTKLEDSAMYFCASSEAGTGLRQETQYFGPGTRLLVL.

Only a few counts were recorded for this clone. The J gene is TRBJ2-3, the V gene TRBV7-9, with D possibly TRBD2 on 6 matching bases. V lost 3 bases and J lost 1, with 14 bases in between. Germline values: CDR1 SEHNR, CDR2 FQNEAQ (reference sequence). This CDR3 spans 16 amino acids. CDR3 sequence reads: CASSFGLGGGTDTQYF. The CDR3 nucleotides read TGTGCCAGCAGCTTCGGGCTGGGGGGTGGCACAGATACGCAGTATTTT.

The chain has TRBV27 and TRBJ2-1, with D possibly TRBD2 on 7 matching bases. The germline V gene has CDR1 MNHEY and CDR2 SMNVEV (reference sequence). V was trimmed by 5 bases and J by 10 bases, leaving 18 bases between them. The CDR3 covers 14 residues. The CDR3 is CASSTWGGRAEQFF. DNA for the CDR3: TGTGCCAGCAGTACCTGGGGGGGGCGAGCCGAGCAGTTCTTC.

The rearrangement uses TRBV28 and TRBJ2-6; D is ambiguous. This CDR3 has 15 residues. The germline V and J ends were trimmed by 7 bases and 0 bases, with 10 bases remaining between them. The germline gives CDR1 MDHEN, CDR2 SYDVKM. CDR3 DNA sequence: TGTGCCAGCACCTCCCAGTCCTCTGGGGCCAACGTCCTGACTTTC. Its translation is CASTSQSSGANVLTF. Variable domain in full (rest from reference TRBV28 and TRBJ2-6): DVKVTQSSRYLVKRTGEKVFLECVQDMDHENMFWYRQDPGLGLRLIYFSYDVKMKEKGDIPEGYSVSREKKERFSLILESASTNQTSMYLCASTSQSSGANVLTFGAGSRLTVL.

The chain has TRBV7-9 and TRBJ1-2, with D possibly matching TRBD1 (5 bases). Trimming took off 2 bases at V and 14 bases at J, with 15 bases between the two ends. The CDR3 extends over 12 amino acids. The germline CDR1 and CDR2 sequences are SEHNR and FQNEAQ (reference sequence). DNA for the CDR3: TGTGCCAGCAGCTTAATGAGTGGGACTGAGACCTTC. Its protein product is CASSLMSGTETF.

The chain combines TRBV27 with TRBJ2-1; 7 nucleotides agree with TRBD2. This CDR3 has 14 residues. Germline V lookup: CDR1 MNHEY, CDR2 SMNVEV (reference sequence). Trimming removed 1 base from V and 9 bases from J; junction bases left unmatched: 6. CDR3 nucleotides: TGTGCCAGCAGTTTATGGGAGGGCCGGAGTGAGCAGTTCTTC. Translating it yields CASSLWEGRSEQFF.

V and J are TRBV9 and TRBJ1-3; the D gene is possibly TRBD1 (6 bases). Per germline, CDR1 SGDLS and CDR2 YYNGEE. This CDR3 has 17 residues. The V gene lost 3 bases and the J gene lost 4 bases, with 20 bases spanning the gap. In DNA form, the CDR3 reads TGTGCCAGCAGCGAGGGGCGGGGGCCCACGCAGGGAAACACCATATATTTT. Amino acids: CASSEGRGPTQGNTIYF.

The sample holds one count of this clone. V is TRBV5-8 and J is TRBJ1-5; no definite D call. Trimming shortened V by 4 bases and J by 2 bases, and 10 bases separated the two germline ends. The CDR3 has 14 residues. From germline, CDR1 is SGHTS and CDR2 YDEGEE. CDR3 loop: CASSQRMGNQPQHF. As DNA, the CDR3 is TGTGCCAGCAGCCAGCGCATGGGCAATCAGCCCCAGCATTTT.

In this sample, this clone turned up once. The chain links TRBV30 to TRBJ1-6; D call uncertain. The CDR3 spans 11 residues. The germline V gene encodes CDR1 GTSNPN and CDR2 SVGIG (reference sequence). V lost 3 bases, J lost 6 bases, and 3 bases lay in between. The CDR3 here is CAWSFNSPLHF. The CDR3 DNA is TGTGCCTGGAGCTTTAATTCACCCCTCCACTTT.

This clone was counted a single time. The CDR3 DNA is TGTGCCACCAGTGGGCCAGGGGTTGGGGAAGAGACCCAGTACTTC. It encodes CATSGPGVGEETQYF. The rearrangement links TRBV24-1 to TRBJ2-5, with TRBD1 as a possible D gene (6 bases). The V and J ends lost 5 bases and 3 bases respectively, with 15 bases between them. This CDR3 is 15 amino acids long. Germline assignment: CDR1 KGHDR and CDR2 SFDVKD.

The chain is built from TRBV7-2 and TRBJ1-5; D gene unclear. The CDR3 is 13 residues long. V lost 3 bases and J 4 bases, leaving 7 bases between the germline ends. In germline, CDR1 is SGHTA, CDR2 FQGNSA. The CDR3 sequence is CASSLIDNQPQHF. CDR3 nucleotide sequence: TGTGCCAGCAGCTTGATAGATAATCAGCCCCAGCATTTT.

CDR3 in amino acids: CASSPPYTYGWQYF. CDR3 sequence (DNA): TGTGCCAGCAGCCCCCCCTATACGTACGGGTGGCAGTACTTC. The genes are TRBV5-6 and TRBJ2-7; D is ambiguous. In germline, CDR1 is SGHDT, CDR2 YYEEEE. The CDR3 has 14 amino acids. V lost 4 bases and J lost 9, with 20 bases in between. The full variable domain, rest sourced from reference TRBV5-6 and TRBJ2-7, is DAGVTQSPTHLIKTRGQQVTLRCSPKSGHDTVSWYQQALGQGPQFIFQYYEEEERQRGNFPDRFSGHQFPNYSSELNVNALLLGDSALYLCASSPPYTYGWQYFGPGTRLTVT.

The chain employs TRBV7-8 and TRBJ2-1; 12 bases line up with TRBD2. The CDR3 has 14 residues. Germline CDR1 and CDR2: SGHVS and FQNEAQ. The trim removed 5 bases at V and 9 bases at J, leaving 5 bases unmatched. The CDR3 reads CASSPTSGSREQFF. For the CDR3, the DNA is TGTGCCAGCAGCCCGACTAGCGGGAGTCGTGAGCAGTTCTTC.

The chain links TRBV6-5 to TRBJ2-1; 8 nucleotides line up with TRBD1. V shed 7 bases, J shed 6 bases, and the junction held 8 bases outside the gene matches. CDR1 and CDR2 from the germline V gene are MNHEY and SVGAGI. This CDR3 region has 14 residues. CDR3 amino acids: CASTPQGAGNEQFF. CDR3 DNA: TGTGCCAGCACCCCCCAGGGGGCGGGCAATGAGCAGTTCTTC.